Listed below are T cell receptor beta chains from one sample, sequenced in a study of cytomegalovirus exposure and HLA in healthy donors. The data were produced by immunoSEQ multiplex PCR, yet TCRdb's version contains in-frame clones alone and is incomplete. The data contain approximately 260,000 clones, approximately 86% of them singletons. Sequences were obtained from PBMCs. All receptors derive from a woman aged 18-30 years in good health and CMV-seronegative. Each CDR3 is given without its conserved first and last residue.

v_call cdr3_aa
TRBV18 ASSPPGQGTYEQY
TRBV4-3 ASSQDTEGGTEAF
TRBV7-3 ASSLGRLAGAYNEQF
TRBV11-2 ASSSPGQGAREQY
TRBV6-5 ASSYSPGAYPVGQY
TRBV19 ASSGSGEGSYEQY
TRBV27 ASRYRDREVDDT
TRBV2 ASSTGTGGSGNTIY
TRBV2 ASSASSYEQY
TRBV5-1 ASSFGTGGRETQY
TRBV19 ASIMNTEAF
TRBV29-1 SVGHGQRGYGYT
TRBV6-1 ASSAGLASEQY
TRBV9 ASSVAGQGWGNEQF
TRBV27 ASSLEGGTEAF
TRBV5-8 ASSRGQFYEQY
TRBV6-5 ASRRGTATAYEQY
TRBV27 ASSLSAGDGYT
TRBV19 ASSIEQGYGSPLH
TRBV19 ASSGTAANYGYT
TRBV6-1 ASSERGSPYSNQPQH
TRBV18 ASSLTQDRDNTGELF
TRBV6-1 ASRTDREANYGYT
TRBV5-1 ASRQETEY
TRBV30 AWSQGSANYGYT
TRBV6-5 ASGRQGVADTQY
TRBV7-3 ASSLASGGPYEQY
TRBV6-1 ASSRLAGGYNEQF
TRBV11-2 ASSLGGFREQY
TRBV18 ASSSMYRDRVLSYEQY
TRBV28 ASSSGTGGNQPQH
TRBV28 ASSKQGAYGYT
TRBV6-6 ASSRIDSYEQY
TRBV14 ASSQALDRGHEQY
TRBV28 ASRGGLGEKLF
TRBV2 ASRGRTSGYLLAKNIQY
TRBV18 ASSLSRGSYEQY
TRBV5-1 ASSPLAGDTDTQY
TRBV28 ASTSSGERGYT
TRBV7-9 ASSPTNGPGYEQY
TRBV4-1 ASSQERWEGGATDTQY
TRBV7-2 ASSLRTRGTGELF
TRBV6-5 ASSYSGGKDIQY
TRBV2 ASSKGQGPYEQY
TRBV10-1 ASSPGASGTNEQF
TRBV27 ASSLGFNRGGTIY
TRBV19 ASSIRGNSNQPQH
TRBV4-1 ASSQDRYWTSGGTDTQY
TRBV19 ASRGQGDYGYT
TRBV4-3 ASSQDKEGESPLH
TRBV7-6 ASSLNEGQETQY
TRBV6-5 ASSRDSSPAEQY
TRBV5-8 ASSLRVDTDTQY
TRBV6-6 ASSYKRGSYEQF
TRBV20-1 SSGTGHEQY
TRBV18 ASSPEQGSNEQY